The clone carrying this T cell receptor beta chain occurred a few times. The data stem from a study of T-cell reconstitution after alpha-beta-depleted transplantation in children. Preparation of the TCRbeta library was carried out with unique molecular identifiers. One entry per CDR3 protein, called by TCRdb with MiXCR from the PCR reads. The sample includes around 80,000 distinct CDR3 sequences, around 18% of them seen just once. The CDR3 runs 13 residues. Germline lookup yields CDR1 MNHNS and CDR2 SASEGT. The V and J ends lost 5 bases and 0 bases respectively, with 6 bases between them. The chain links TRBV6-1 to TRBJ2-3, with D unresolved. The material was PBMCs, mostly from graft donor cells, obtained 360 days after TCRalphabeta/CD19-depleted stem cell transplant. The origin of this receptor is a male patient aged 2-15 years who had a stem cell transplant for acute lymphoblastic leukemia, so the T cells may come from the graft donor. The CDR3 spells CASSPWSTDTQYF. The CDR3 bases are TGTGCCAGCAGTCCTTGGAGCACAGATACGCAGTATTTT.